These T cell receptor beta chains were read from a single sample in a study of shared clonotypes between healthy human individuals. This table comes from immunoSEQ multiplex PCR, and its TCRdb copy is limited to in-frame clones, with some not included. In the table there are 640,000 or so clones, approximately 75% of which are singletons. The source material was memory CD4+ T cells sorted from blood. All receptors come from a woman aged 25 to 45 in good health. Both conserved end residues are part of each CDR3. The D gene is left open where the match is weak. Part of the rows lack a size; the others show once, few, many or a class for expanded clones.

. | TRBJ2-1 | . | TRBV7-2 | CASSFLATSSYNEQFF | TGTGCCAGCAGCTTTCTAGCGACGAGCTCCTACAATGAGCAGTTCTTC
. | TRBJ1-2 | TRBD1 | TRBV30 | CAWSTEGTGASNYGYTF | TGTGCCTGGTCTACGGAAGGGACAGGGGCATCTAACTATGGCTACACCTTC
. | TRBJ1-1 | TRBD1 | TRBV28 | CASSSLDRVNTEAFF | TGTGCCAGCAGTTCCCTCGACAGGGTAAACACTGAAGCTTTCTTT
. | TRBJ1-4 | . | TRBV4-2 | CASSQEGDRRGEKLFF | TGTGCCAGCAGCCAAGAAGGAGACAGGCGAGGTGAAAAACTGTTTTTT
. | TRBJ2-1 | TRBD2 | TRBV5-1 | CASSALADSYNEQFF | TGCGCCAGCAGCGCACTAGCGGACAGCTACAATGAGCAGTTCTTC
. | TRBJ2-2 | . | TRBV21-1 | CASSNIHRFNTGELFF | TGTGCCAGCAGCAATATCCACAGATTTAACACCGGGGAGCTGTTTTTT
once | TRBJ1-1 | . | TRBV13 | CASSVRRKGDPEAFF | TGTGCCAGCAGCGTAAGACGTAAAGGAGACCCTGAAGCTTTCTTT
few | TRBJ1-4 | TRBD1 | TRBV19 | CASSYRGDEKLFF | TGTGCCAGTAGTTACAGGGGAGATGAAAAACTGTTTTTT
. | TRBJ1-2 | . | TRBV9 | CASSGRERVYGYTF | TGTGCCAGCAGCGGCAGGGAGCGTGTCTATGGCTACACCTTC
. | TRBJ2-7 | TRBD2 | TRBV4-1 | CASSRQGSSGSFSYEQYF | TGCGCCAGCAGTCGGCAGGGATCTAGCGGGAGCTTCTCCTACGAGCAGTACTTC
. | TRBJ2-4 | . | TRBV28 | CASNKGPTNIQYF | TGTGCCAGCAATAAGGGACCTACAAACATTCAGTACTTC
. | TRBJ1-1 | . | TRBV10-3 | CAISDVTGILNTEAFF | TGTGCCATCAGTGATGTTACAGGGATTTTGAACACTGAAGCTTTCTTT
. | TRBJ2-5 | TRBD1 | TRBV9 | CASSVASGGRETQYF | TGTGCCAGCAGCGTAGCTTCAGGGGGCAGGGAGACCCAGTACTTC
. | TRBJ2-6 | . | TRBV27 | CASSPYELSGANVPTF | TGTGCCAGCAGTCCCTATGAACTCTCTGGGGCCAACGTCCCGACTTTC
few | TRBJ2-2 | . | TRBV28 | CASPGTGELFF | TGTGCCAGCCCCGGCACCGGGGAGCTGTTTTTT
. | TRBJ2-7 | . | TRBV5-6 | CASSLGRRSYEQYF | TGTGCCAGCAGCTTGGGGCGCAGGTCCTACGAGCAGTACTTC
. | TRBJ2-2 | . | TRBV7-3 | CASSSSVNTGELFF | TGTGCCAGCAGCAGTAGCGTGAACACCGGGGAGCTGTTTTTT
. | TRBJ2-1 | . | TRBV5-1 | CASSLLQQGSYNEQFF | TGCGCCAGCAGCTTGTTGCAACAGGGAAGCTACAATGAGCAGTTCTTC
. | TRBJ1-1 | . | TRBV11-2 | CASSLEGWNTEAFF | TGTGCCAGCAGCTTGGAGGGTTGGAACACTGAAGCTTTCTTT
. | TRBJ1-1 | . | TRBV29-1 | CSVGGANTEAFF | TGCAGCGTTGGGGGCGCAAACACTGAAGCTTTCTTT
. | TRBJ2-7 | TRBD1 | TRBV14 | CASSQTGQGKQYF | TGTGCCAGCAGCCAAACGGGACAGGGTAAGCAGTACTTC
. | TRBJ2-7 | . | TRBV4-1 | CASSQDLSGVFSYEQYF | TGCGCCAGCAGCCAAGATCTTTCGGGGGTGTTCTCCTACGAGCAGTACTTC
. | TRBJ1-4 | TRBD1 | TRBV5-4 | CASSPGQGGFQKLFF | TGTGCCAGCAGCCCGGGACAGGGAGGATTTCAAAAACTGTTTTTT
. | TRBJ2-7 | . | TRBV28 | CASRQGPYEQYF | TGTGCCAGCAGACAGGGACCCTACGAGCAGTACTTC
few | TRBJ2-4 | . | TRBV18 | CASSPSSGLAKNIQYF | TGTGCCAGCTCACCATCCTCGGGGCTAGCCAAAAACATTCAGTACTTC
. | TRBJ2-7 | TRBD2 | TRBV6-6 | CASKREGHSYEQYF | TGTGCCAGCAAGCGGGAGGGCCACTCCTACGAGCAGTACTTC
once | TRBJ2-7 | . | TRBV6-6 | CASSYERGYEQYF | TGTGCCAGCAGTTACGAACGGGGCTACGAGCAGTACTTC
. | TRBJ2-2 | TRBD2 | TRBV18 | CASSPSGTSTGELFF | TGTGCCAGCTCACCAAGCGGGACGTCCACCGGGGAGCTGTTTTTT
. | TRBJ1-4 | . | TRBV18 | CASFRQRGEKLFF | TGTGCCAGCTTCCGACAGCGCGGCGAAAAACTGTTTTTT
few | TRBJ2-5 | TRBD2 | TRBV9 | CASSVGGAGTLETQYF | TGTGCCAGCAGCGTAGGGGGAGCGGGAACGCTGGAGACCCAGTACTTC
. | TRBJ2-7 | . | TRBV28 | CASKASTYEQYF | TGTGCCAGCAAAGCCAGTACCTACGAGCAGTACTTC
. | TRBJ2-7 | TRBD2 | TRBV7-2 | CASSRLAGPYEQYF | TGTGCCAGCAGTCGACTAGCGGGACCCTACGAGCAGTACTTC
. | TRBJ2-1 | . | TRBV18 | CASSQVGGRNEQFF | TGTGCCAGCTCCCAGGTCGGGGGTCGCAATGAGCAGTTCTTC
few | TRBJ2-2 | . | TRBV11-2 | CASSLLPSQGHTGELFF | TGTGCCAGCAGCCTACTCCCTAGTCAGGGTCACACCGGGGAGCTGTTTTTT
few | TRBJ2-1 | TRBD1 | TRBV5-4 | CASSLGGTGGYNEQFF | TGTGCCAGCAGCTTGGGAGGAACAGGGGGCTACAATGAGCAGTTCTTC
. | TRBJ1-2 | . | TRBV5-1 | CASSPDGGIEGYTF | TGCGCCAGCAGCCCCGATGGGGGGATAGAGGGCTACACCTTC
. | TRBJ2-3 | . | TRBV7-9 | CASTLEGDTQYF | TGTGCCAGCACCCTCGAGGGAGATACGCAGTATTTT
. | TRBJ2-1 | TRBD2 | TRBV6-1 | CASNGLAGGFGEQFF | TGTGCCAGCAATGGTTTAGCGGGAGGGTTTGGGGAGCAGTTCTTC
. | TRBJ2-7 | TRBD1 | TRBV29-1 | CSARRDRSYEQYF | TGCAGCGCGCGCCGGGACAGGTCCTACGAGCAGTACTTC
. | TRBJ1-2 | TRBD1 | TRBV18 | CASSSGQANYGYTF | TGTGCCAGCTCCTCCGGACAGGCGAACTATGGCTACACCTTC
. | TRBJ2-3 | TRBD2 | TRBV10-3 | CATLSGLAGARDTQYF | TGTGCCACCCTATCGGGACTAGCGGGAGCCAGAGATACGCAGTATTTT
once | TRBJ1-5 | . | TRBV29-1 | CSAGWQIGQPQHF | TGCAGCGCCGGTTGGCAGATCGGTCAGCCCCAGCATTTT